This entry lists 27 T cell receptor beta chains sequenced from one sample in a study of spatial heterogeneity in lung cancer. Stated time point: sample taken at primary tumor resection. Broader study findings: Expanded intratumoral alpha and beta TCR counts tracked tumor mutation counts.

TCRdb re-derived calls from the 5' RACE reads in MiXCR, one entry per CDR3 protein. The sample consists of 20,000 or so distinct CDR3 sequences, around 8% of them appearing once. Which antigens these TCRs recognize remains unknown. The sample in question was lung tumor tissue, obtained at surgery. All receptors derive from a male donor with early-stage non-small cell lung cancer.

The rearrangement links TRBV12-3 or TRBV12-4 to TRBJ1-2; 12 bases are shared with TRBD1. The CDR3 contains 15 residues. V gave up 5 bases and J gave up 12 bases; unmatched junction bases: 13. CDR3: CASSMPGQGARGDTF. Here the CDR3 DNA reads TGTGCCAGCAGTATGCCGGGACAGGGGGCGAGGGGCGACACCTTC.

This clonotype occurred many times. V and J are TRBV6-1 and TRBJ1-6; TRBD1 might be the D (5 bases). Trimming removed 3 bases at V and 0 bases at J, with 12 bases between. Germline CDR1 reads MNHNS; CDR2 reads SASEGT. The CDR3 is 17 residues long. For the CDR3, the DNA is TGTGCCAGCAGTGAGGGGCAGGGACGCTCCTATAATTCACCCCTCCACTTT. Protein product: CASSEGQGRSYNSPLHF.

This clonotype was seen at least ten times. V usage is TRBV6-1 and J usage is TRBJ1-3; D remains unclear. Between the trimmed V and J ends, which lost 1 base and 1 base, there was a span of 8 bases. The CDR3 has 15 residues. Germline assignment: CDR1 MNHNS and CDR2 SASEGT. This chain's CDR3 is CASSEGGSSGNTIYF. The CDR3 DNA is TGTGCCAGCAGTGAAGGTGGAAGTTCTGGAAACACCATATATTTT.

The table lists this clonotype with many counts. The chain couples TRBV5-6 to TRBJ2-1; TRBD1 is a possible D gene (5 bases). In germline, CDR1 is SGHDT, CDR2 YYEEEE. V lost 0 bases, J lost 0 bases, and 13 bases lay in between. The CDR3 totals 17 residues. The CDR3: CASSLELWQGSYNEQFF. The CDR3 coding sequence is TGTGCCAGCAGCTTGGAGTTGTGGCAGGGCTCCTACAATGAGCAGTTCTTC.

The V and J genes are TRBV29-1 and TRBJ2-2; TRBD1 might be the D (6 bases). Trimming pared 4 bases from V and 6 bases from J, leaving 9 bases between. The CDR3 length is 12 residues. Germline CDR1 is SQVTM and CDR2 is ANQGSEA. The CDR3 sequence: CSVGRGPGELFF. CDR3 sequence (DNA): TGCAGCGTTGGCAGGGGACCCGGGGAGCTGTTTTTT.

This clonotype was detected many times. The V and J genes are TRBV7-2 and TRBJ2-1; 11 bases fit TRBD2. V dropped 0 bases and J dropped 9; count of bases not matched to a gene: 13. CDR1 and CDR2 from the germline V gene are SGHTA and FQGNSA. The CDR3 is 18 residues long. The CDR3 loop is CASSLALAGGRWAPEQFF. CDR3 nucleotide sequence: TGTGCCAGCAGCTTAGCGCTAGCGGGGGGCCGGTGGGCTCCTGAGCAGTTCTTC.

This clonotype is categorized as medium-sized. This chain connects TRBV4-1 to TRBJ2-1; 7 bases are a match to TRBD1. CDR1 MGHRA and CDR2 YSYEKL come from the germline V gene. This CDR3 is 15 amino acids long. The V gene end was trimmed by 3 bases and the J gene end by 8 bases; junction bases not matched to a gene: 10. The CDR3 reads CASSHRDSSRDEQFF. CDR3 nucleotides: TGCGCCAGCAGCCACCGGGACAGTAGTAGGGATGAGCAGTTCTTC.

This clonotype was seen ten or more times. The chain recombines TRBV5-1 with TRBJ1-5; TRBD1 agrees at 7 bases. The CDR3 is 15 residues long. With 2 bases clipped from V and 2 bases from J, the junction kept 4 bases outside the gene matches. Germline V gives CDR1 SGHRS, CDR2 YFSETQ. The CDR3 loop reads CASSLEGAGNQPQHF. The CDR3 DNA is TGCGCCAGCAGCTTAGAGGGGGCTGGCAATCAGCCCCAGCATTTT.

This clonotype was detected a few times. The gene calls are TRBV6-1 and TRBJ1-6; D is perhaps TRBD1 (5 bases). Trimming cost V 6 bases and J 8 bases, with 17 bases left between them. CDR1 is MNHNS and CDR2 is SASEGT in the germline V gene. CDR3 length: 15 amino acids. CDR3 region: CASRPGNGDYSPLHF. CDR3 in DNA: TGTGCCAGCAGGCCAGGGAACGGGGATTATTCACCCCTCCACTTT.

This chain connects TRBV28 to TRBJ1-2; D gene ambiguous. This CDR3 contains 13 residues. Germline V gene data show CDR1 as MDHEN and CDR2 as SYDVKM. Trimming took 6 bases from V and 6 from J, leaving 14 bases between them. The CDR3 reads CASSKESGNGYTF. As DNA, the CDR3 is TGTGCCAGCAGCAAAGAGTCGGGAAATGGCTACACCTTC.

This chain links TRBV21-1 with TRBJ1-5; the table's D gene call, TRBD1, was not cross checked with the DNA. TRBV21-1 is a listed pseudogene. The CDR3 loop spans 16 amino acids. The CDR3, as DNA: TGTGCCAGCAGCAAGAGGAGGGGAAAGGGAGACCAGCCCCAGCATTTT. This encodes CASSKRRGKGDQPQHF.

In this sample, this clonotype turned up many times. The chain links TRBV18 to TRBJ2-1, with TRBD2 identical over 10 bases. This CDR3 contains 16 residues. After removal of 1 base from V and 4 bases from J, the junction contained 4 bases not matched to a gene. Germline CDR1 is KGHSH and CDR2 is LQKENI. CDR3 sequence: CASSPRAGGPYNEQFF. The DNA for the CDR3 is TGTGCCAGCTCACCACGAGCGGGGGGGCCGTACAATGAGCAGTTCTTC.

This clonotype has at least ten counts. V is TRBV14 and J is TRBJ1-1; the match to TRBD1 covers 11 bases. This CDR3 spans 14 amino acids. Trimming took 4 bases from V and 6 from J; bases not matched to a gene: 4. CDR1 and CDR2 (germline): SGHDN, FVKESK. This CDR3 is CASSPWTGGPEAFF. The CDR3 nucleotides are TGTGCCAGCAGCCCCTGGACAGGGGGCCCTGAAGCTTTCTTT.

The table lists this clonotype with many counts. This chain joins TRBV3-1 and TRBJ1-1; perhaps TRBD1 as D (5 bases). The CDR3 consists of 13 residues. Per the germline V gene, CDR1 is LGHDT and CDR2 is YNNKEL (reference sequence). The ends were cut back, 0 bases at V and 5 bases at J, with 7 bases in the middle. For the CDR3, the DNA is TGTGCCAGCAGCCAAGAACCAGGGACTGAAGCTTTCTTT. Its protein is CASSQEPGTEAFF.

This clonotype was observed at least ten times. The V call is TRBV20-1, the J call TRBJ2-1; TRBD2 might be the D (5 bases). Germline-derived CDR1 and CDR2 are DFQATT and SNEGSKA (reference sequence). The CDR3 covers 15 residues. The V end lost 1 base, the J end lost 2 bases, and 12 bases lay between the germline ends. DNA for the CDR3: TGCAGTGCTAGAGGAGAGGGCACTACCTACAATGAGCAGTTCTTC. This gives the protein CSARGEGTTYNEQFF.

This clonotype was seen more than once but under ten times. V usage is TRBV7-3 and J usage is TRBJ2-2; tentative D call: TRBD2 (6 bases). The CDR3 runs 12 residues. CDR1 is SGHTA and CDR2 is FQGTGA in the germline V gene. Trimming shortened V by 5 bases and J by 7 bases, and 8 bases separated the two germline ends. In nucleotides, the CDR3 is TGTGCCAGCAGCCCGGACTACGGGGAGCTGTTTTTT. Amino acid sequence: CASSPDYGELFF. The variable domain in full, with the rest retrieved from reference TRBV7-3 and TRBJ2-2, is GAGVSQTPSNKVTEKGKYVELRCDPISGHTALYWYRQSLGQGPEFLIYFQGTGAADDSGLPNDRFFAVRPEGSVSTLKIQRTERGDSAVYLCASSPDYGELFFGEGSRLTVL.

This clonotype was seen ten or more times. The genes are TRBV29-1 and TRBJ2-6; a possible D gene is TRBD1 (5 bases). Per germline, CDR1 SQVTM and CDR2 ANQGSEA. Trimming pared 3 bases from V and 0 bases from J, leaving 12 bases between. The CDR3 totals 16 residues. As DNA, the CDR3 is TGCAGCGTTGACACAGGCGATATCTCTGGGGCCAACGTCCTGACTTTC. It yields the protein CSVDTGDISGANVLTF.

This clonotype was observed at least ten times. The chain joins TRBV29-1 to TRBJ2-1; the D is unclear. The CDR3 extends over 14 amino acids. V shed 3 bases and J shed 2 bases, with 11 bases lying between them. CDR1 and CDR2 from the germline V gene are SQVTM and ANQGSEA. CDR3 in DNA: TGCAGCGTTGATAGGTCGTCCACCTACAATGAGCAGTTCTTC. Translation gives CSVDRSSTYNEQFF.

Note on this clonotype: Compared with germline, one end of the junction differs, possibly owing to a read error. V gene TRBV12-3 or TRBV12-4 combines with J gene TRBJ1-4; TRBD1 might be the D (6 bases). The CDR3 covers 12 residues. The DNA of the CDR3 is TGTGCCAGCAGTAGGGGACGTACAGGGTTGGAATTT. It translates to CASSRGRTGLEF.

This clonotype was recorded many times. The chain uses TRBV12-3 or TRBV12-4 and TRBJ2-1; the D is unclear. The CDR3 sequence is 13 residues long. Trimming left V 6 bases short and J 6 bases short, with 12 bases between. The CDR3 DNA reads TGTGCCAGCAGGACCCGGTGGGTCAATGAGCAGTTCTTC. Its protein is CASRTRWVNEQFF.

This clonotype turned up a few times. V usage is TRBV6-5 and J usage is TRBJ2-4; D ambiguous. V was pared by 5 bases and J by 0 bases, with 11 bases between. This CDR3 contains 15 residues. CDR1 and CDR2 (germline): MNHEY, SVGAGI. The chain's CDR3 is CASSNRVLAKNIQYF. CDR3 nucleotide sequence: TGTGCCAGCAGTAACCGGGTGCTAGCCAAAAACATTCAGTACTTC.

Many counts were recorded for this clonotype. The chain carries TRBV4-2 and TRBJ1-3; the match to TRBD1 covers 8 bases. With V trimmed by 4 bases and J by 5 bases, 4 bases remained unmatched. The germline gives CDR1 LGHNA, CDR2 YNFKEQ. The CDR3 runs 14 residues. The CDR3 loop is CASSPQGDRNTIYF. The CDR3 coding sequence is TGTGCCAGCAGCCCACAGGGGGATAGAAACACCATATATTTT.

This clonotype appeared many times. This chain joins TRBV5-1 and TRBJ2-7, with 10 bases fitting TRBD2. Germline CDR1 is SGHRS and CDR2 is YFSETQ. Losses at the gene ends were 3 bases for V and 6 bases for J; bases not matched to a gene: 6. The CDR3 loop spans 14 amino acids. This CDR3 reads CASSSWTSGGEQYF. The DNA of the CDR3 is TGCGCCAGCAGCTCTTGGACTAGCGGAGGCGAGCAGTACTTC.

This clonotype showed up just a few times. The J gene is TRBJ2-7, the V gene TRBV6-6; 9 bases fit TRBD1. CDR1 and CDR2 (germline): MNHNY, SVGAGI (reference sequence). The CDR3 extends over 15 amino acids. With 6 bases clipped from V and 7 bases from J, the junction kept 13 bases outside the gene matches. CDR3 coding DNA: TGTGCCAGCAGACCGACTGGGACAGGGAGTACAGAGCAGTACTTC. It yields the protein CASRPTGTGSTEQYF.

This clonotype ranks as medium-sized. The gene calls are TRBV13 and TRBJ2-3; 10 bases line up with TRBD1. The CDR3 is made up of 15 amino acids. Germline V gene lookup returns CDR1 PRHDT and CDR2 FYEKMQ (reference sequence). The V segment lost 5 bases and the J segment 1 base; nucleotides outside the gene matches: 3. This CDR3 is CASSPGTGGTDTQYF. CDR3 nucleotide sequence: TGTGCCAGCAGCCCTGGGACAGGGGGCACAGATACGCAGTATTTT.

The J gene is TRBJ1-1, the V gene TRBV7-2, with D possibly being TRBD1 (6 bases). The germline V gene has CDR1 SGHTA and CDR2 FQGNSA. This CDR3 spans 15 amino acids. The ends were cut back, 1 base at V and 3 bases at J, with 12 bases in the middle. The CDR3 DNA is TGTGCCAGCAGCTTAGACCGGGGGGGCTACACTGAAGCTTTCTTT. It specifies CASSLDRGGYTEAFF.

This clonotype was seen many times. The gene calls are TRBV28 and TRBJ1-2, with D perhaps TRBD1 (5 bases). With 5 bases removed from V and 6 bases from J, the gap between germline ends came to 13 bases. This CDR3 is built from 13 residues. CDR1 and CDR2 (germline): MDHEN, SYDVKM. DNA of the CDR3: TGTGCCAGCAGTGGTTGGGGCTTTGATGGCTACACCTTC. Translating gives CASSGWGFDGYTF.